The T cell receptor (beta chain) described here comes from a study of early T cells in non-severe SARS-CoV-2 infection (dated by TCRdb to the early 2020s). For the wider study: Because TCR sequencing was done on bulk RNA from unsorted whole blood, the alpha and beta chains could not be paired. Beyond this particular receptor, the publication reports: VDJdb matching was skewed toward anti-spike CD8 responses and likely underestimated virus-specific expansions, missing private and CD4 specificities.

Receptor libraries were prepared by 5' RACE. Instrument on record: NextSeq 500. Unique molecular identifiers were attached to individual cDNA molecules in the TCR library protocol so that sequencing error and PCR bias could be corrected. Sequencing covered both TCR alpha and beta chains, and within each sample the abundances of alpha and beta sequences were tightly co-correlated. The paper's processing steps were these. Decombinator V4 was used to annotate TCR sequences for V gene, J gene and CDR3. TCRs were defined as expanded if a significant change between any two time points was detected under a Poisson model with p below 0.0001. TCR abundances were normalised to the total number of TCRs sequenced per sample and were expressed as counts per million. TRAV1-2 paired with TRAJ12, TRAJ20 or TRAJ33 defined MAIT TCRs, while TRAV10 paired with TRAJ18 defined iNKT TCRs. VDJdb, accessed 1 November 2021, was searched for CMV, EBV and SARS-CoV-2 annotated TCRs, with TCRs annotated for multiple antigens excluded. TCRdb reprocessing: public reads trimmed at Q25 with fastp, clones called with MiXCR, in-frame beta chains kept. Rows are unified per CDR3 protein, each entry keeping the most common DNA and genes. TCRdb's processing, not the study's, gives the V and J calls here. Here the sample has roughly 100,000 distinct CDR3 sequences; around 12% occur a single time. The ten top clones hold over 5% of the sample.

Set within a cohort of healthcare workers in London, UK, this nested case-control study involved weekly PCR testing of nasopharyngeal swabs along with blood sampling. Healthcare workers were enrolled in the week of the UK lockdown, from 23 to 31 March 2020, and were followed every week for up to roughly 16 weeks. V gives up 8 bases and J gives up 4 bases, and the segment between their germline ends measures 15 bases. CDR1 and CDR2, per the germline V gene, are SNHLY and FYNNEI. The CDR3 goes from the cysteine to the phenylalanine over 13 residues. Of all the DNA, just the CDR3 is kept, 39 bases in frame from base 1. This clonotype occurred many times. It has no known antigen specificity. No base quality values were provided; no much bigger clone lies one nucleotide off.

The chain was built from TRBV2 and TRBJ2-7, with a weak D call of TRBD1 (6 bases match). The receptor's source is an adult who was a healthcare worker with PCR-confirmed SARS-CoV-2 infection or an uninfected control (not recorded which). Sequencing input: whole blood. The sequenced DNA is TGTGCCAGCCAGGGGCTGTTCGATTACGAGCAGTACTTC. This translates into CASQGLFDYEQYF.